The 20 T cell receptor beta chains in this list originate from one sample, sequenced in a study of shared clonotypes between healthy human individuals. TCRdb's table, derived via immunoSEQ multiplex PCR, lists solely in-frame clones and lacks some. The table includes 520,000 or so clones, 70% to 80% detected once. Sequenced sample: PBMCs. These receptors were obtained from a woman in her thirties or forties in good health. Some clones in this sample may be carry-over from other donors' samples.

The chain recombines TRBV27 with TRBJ2-3; either TRBD1 or TRBD2 may supply D (5 bases each). Per germline, CDR1 MNHEY and CDR2 SMNVEV (reference sequence). This CDR3 region has 15 residues. V dropped 5 bases and J dropped 4 bases, with 16 bases sitting between them. CDR3: CASSITRDPPDTQYF. The CDR3 DNA sequence: TGTGCCAGCAGTATCACAAGGGACCCGCCAGATACGCAGTATTTT.

This clone was seen just once. This chain connects TRBV7-6 to TRBJ2-1; D is perhaps TRBD2 (6 bases). V was pared by 1 base and J by 8 bases, with 12 bases between. The CDR3 is made up of 14 amino acids. Germline CDR1 is SGHVS and CDR2 is FNYEAQ. The CDR3 region has the DNA TGTGCCAGCAGCTTAGAAACTAGCTCCGATGAGCAGTTCTTC. It is translated as CASSLETSSDEQFF.

This clone was recorded only once. This chain connects TRBV7-9 to TRBJ2-7; 14 nucleotides match TRBD2. Germline V CDR1 and CDR2: SEHNR, FQNEAQ (reference sequence). This CDR3 has 17 residues. J gave up 4 bases and V 5 bases, and 10 bases lay outside the gene matches. The CDR3 here is CASSGPLGTSGSYEQYF. CDR3 in DNA: TGTGCCAGCAGCGGTCCACTCGGGACTAGCGGGAGTTACGAGCAGTACTTC.

This rearrangement joins TRBV28 to TRBJ1-4, with 7 positions matching TRBD1. The V and J ends lost 6 bases and 4 bases, in that order; junction bases with no gene match: 8. Germline values: CDR1 MDHEN, CDR2 SYDVKM. This CDR3 contains 15 residues. This CDR3 reads CASRSPGDSNEKLFF. Here the CDR3 DNA reads TGTGCCAGCAGATCGCCGGGGGACAGTAATGAAAAACTGTTTTTT. Looking up the rest from reference TRBV28 and TRBJ1-4 gives the full variable domain: DVKVTQSSRYLVKRTGEKVFLECVQDMDHENMFWYRQDPGLGLRLIYFSYDVKMKEKGDIPEGYSVSREKKERFSLILESASTNQTSMYLCASRSPGDSNEKLFFGSGTQLSVL.

The J gene is TRBJ2-5, the V gene TRBV20-1; no clear D gene. Germline V gene sequence: CDR1 DFQATT, CDR2 SNEGSKA (reference sequence). The CDR3 sequence is 11 residues long. V lost 3 bases to trimming and J lost 3 bases, with 5 bases between them. CDR3 in amino acids: CSASGEETQYF. The CDR3 bases are TGCAGTGCTAGCGGAGAAGAGACCCAGTACTTC.

The chain has TRBV2 and TRBJ1-5; D is undetermined. The CDR3 covers 17 residues. CDR1 and CDR2 from the germline V gene are SNHLY and FYNNEI. Trimming removed 4 bases at V and 6 bases at J, with 22 bases between. CDR3 amino acids: CASSVGVGIGMPQPQHF. The CDR3, as DNA: TGTGCCAGCAGTGTAGGTGTGGGTATTGGAATGCCTCAGCCCCAGCATTTT. The entire variable domain, with the rest obtained from reference TRBV2 and TRBJ1-5, is as follows: EPEVTQTPSHQVTQMGQEVILRCVPISNHLYFYWYRQILGQKVEFLVSFYNNEISEKSEIFDDQFSVERPDGSNFTLKIRSTKLEDSAMYFCASSVGVGIGMPQPQHFGDGTRLSIL.

The chain carries TRBV5-1 and TRBJ2-7, with 12 nucleotides matching TRBD1. CDR1 is SGHRS, CDR2 YFSETQ, per germline. With 4 bases clipped from V and 6 bases from J, the junction kept 11 bases outside the gene matches. The CDR3 sequence is 16 residues long. For the CDR3, the DNA is TGCGCCAGCAGCCTCAAACCCGGGACAGGGGGCGGCGAGCAGTACTTC. Amino acids: CASSLKPGTGGGEQYF. Drawing the rest from reference TRBV5-1 and TRBJ2-7, the complete variable domain is KAGVTQTPRYLIKTRGQQVTLSCSPISGHRSVSWYQQTPGQGLQFLFEYFSETQRNKGNFPGRFSGRQFSNSRSEMNVSTLELGDSALYLCASSLKPGTGGGEQYFGPGTRLTVT.

This chain joins TRBV28 and TRBJ2-5; D not resolved. The V gene's germline CDR1 is MDHEN and CDR2 SYDVKM. The CDR3 spans 13 residues. The V gene lost 1 base and the J gene lost 5 bases, with 8 bases spanning the gap. CDR3 DNA: TGTGCCAGCAGTTTATTTGCGCGGGAGACCCAGTACTTC. Its translation is CASSLFARETQYF.

This chain connects TRBV14 to TRBJ1-2; D gene unclear. V lost 0 bases, J lost 6 bases, and 14 bases lay in between. Germline V lookup: CDR1 SGHDN, CDR2 FVKESK. CDR3 size: 15 residues. This CDR3 reads CASSQDFRGYHGYTF. The CDR3 DNA follows: TGTGCCAGCAGCCAAGATTTCCGGGGTTATCATGGCTACACCTTC. Based on the CDR3 plus reference TRBV14 and TRBJ1-2, the full variable domain is EAGVTQFPSHSVIEKGQTVTLRCDPISGHDNLYWYRRVMGKEIKFLLHFVKESKQDESGMPNNRFLAERTGGTYSTLKVQPAELEDSGVYFCASSQDFRGYHGYTFGSGTRLTVV.

The chain uses TRBV9 and TRBJ2-3; no clear D gene. CDR3 length: 16 residues. Trimming pared 4 bases from V and 10 bases from J, leaving 25 bases between. CDR1 is SGDLS and CDR2 is YYNGEE in the germline V gene. CDR3 region: CASSPPPLFRPAAQYF. CDR3 DNA: TGTGCCAGCAGCCCCCCACCCCTCTTTAGACCGGCCGCGCAGTATTTT.

The CDR3 region is CASSVRLADYNEQFF. DNA for the CDR3: TGTGCCAGCAGCGTAAGACTAGCCGACTACAATGAGCAGTTCTTC. The genes are TRBV9 and TRBJ2-1, with TRBD2 identical over 7 bases. The CDR3 sequence is 15 residues long. The V gene end was trimmed by 1 base and the J gene end by 3 bases; junction bases not matched to a gene: 4. Germline V lookup: CDR1 SGDLS, CDR2 YYNGEE.

V usage is TRBV6-1 and J usage is TRBJ2-7, with TRBD2 matching over 9 bases. V lost 2 bases to trimming and J lost 3 bases; unmatched junction nucleotides: 5. The length of the CDR3 is 15 residues. The germline V gene encodes CDR1 MNHNS and CDR2 SASEGT. The CDR3 is CASSEQTSGGYEQYF. The DNA of the CDR3 is TGTGCCAGCAGTGAACAGACTAGCGGCGGCTACGAGCAGTACTTC.

The chain is built from TRBV11-3 and TRBJ2-5; 7 bases are shared with TRBD1. The CDR3 runs to 17 residues. Germline V CDR1 and CDR2: SGHNT, YENEEA. Unmatched junction bases numbered 10, after V lost 1 base and J lost 2 bases. CDR3: CASSLGQGTDRQETQYF. The CDR3 DNA reads as TGTGCCAGCAGCTTAGGACAGGGCACAGACCGTCAAGAGACCCAGTACTTC.

The rearrangement joins TRBV7-9 to TRBJ2-3, with 10 bases matching TRBD2. V was clipped by 1 base and J by 5 bases; unmatched bases: 3. Germline CDR1 reads SEHNR; CDR2 reads FQNEAQ (reference sequence). There are 15 residues in the CDR3. DNA for the CDR3: TGTGCCAGCAGCTTAGTAAGGACTAGCGGAGATACGCAGTATTTT. This sequence encodes CASSLVRTSGDTQYF.

This rearrangement joins TRBV9 to TRBJ2-3, with D possibly being TRBD2 (5 bases). V was pared by 2 bases and J by 2 bases, with 12 bases between. Germline V gene sequence: CDR1 SGDLS, CDR2 YYNGEE. The CDR3 runs to 15 residues. CDR3 region: CASSVRTQFTDTQYF. The CDR3 nucleotides read TGTGCCAGCAGCGTCAGGACTCAATTCACAGATACGCAGTATTTT.

The CDR3 reads CATSRDPGEKLFF. For the CDR3, the DNA is TGTGCCACCAGCAGAGATCCGGGAGAAAAACTGTTTTTT. This chain uses TRBV15 with TRBJ1-4, with D unresolved. V was shortened by 0 bases and J by 8 bases, with 7 bases between the two germline ends. CDR3 size: 13 residues. Germline CDR1 reads LNHNV; CDR2 reads YYDKDF (reference sequence). Full variable domain (rest looked up from reference TRBV15 and TRBJ1-4): DAMVIQNPRYQVTQFGKPVTLSCSQTLNHNVMYWYQQKSSQAPKLLFHYYDKDFNNEADTPDNFQSRRPNTSFCFLDIRSPGLGDTAMYLCATSRDPGEKLFFGSGTQLSVL.

The rearrangement uses TRBV6-5 and TRBJ2-6; D remains ambiguous. The CDR3 runs to 16 residues. The V gene lost 3 bases and the J gene lost 0 bases, with 9 bases spanning the gap. Germline lookup yields CDR1 MNHEY and CDR2 SVGAGI. The CDR3 nucleotides are TGTGCCAGCAGTTATGTCCACCTCTCTGGGGCCAACGTCCTGACTTTC. It translates to CASSYVHLSGANVLTF.

This rearrangement joins TRBV9 to TRBJ2-7, with TRBD2 matching over 15 bases. V was pared by 4 bases and J by 7 bases, with 6 bases of the junction left unmatched. The germline gives CDR1 SGDLS, CDR2 YYNGEE. This CDR3 has 15 residues. This CDR3 reads CASSPGLAGGREQYF. The CDR3 DNA reads TGTGCCAGCAGCCCAGGACTAGCGGGAGGGCGGGAGCAGTACTTC.

The V call is TRBV28, the J call TRBJ2-7, with 7 bases matching TRBD2. The length of the CDR3 is 16 residues. The trim removed 5 bases at V and 0 bases at J, leaving 10 bases unmatched. The germline V gene has CDR1 MDHEN and CDR2 SYDVKM. The CDR3 loop reads CASSMGGASGSYEQYF. CDR3 coding DNA: TGTGCCAGCAGTATGGGAGGGGCTAGCGGCTCCTACGAGCAGTACTTC.

The chain carries TRBV7-3 and TRBJ2-2, with D hard to call. Germline V gene data show CDR1 as SGHTA and CDR2 as FQGTGA. V was shortened by 5 bases and J by 4 bases, with 11 bases between the two germline ends. The CDR3 has 14 amino acids. This CDR3 reads CASSIGPSTGELFF. The CDR3 DNA is TGTGCCAGCAGCATCGGGCCCAGCACCGGGGAGCTGTTTTTT.